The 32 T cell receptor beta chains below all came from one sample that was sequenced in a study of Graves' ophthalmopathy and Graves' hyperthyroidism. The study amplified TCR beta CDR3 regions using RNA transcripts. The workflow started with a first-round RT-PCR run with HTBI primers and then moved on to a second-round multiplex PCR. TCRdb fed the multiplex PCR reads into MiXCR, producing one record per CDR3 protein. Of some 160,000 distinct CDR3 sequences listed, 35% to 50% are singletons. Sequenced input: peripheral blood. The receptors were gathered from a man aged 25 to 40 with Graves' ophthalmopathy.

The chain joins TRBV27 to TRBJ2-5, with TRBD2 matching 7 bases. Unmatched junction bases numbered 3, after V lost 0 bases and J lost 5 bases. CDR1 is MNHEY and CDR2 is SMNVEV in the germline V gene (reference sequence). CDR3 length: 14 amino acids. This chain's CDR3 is CASSLSREGETQYF. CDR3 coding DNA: TGTGCCAGCAGTTTATCTAGGGAGGGGGAGACCCAGTACTTC.

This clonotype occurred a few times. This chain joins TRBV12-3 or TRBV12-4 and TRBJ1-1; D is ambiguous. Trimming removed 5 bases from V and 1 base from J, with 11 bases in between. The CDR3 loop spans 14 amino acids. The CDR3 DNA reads TGTGCCAGCAGTGCCACCTTTGGGAACACTGAAGCTTTCTTT. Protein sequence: CASSATFGNTEAFF.

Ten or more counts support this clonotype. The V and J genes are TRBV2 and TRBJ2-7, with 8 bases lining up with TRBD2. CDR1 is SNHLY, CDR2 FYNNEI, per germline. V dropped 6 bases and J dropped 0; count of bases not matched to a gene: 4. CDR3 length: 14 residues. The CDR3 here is CASRQRESSYEQYF. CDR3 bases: TGTGCCAGCAGGCAGCGGGAGAGCTCCTACGAGCAGTACTTC.

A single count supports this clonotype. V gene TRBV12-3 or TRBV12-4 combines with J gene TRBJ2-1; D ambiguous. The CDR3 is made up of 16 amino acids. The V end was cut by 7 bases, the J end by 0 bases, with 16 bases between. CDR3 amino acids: CASTRKAESSYNEQFF. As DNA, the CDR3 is TGTGCCAGCACCAGAAAGGCGGAAAGCTCCTACAATGAGCAGTTCTTC.

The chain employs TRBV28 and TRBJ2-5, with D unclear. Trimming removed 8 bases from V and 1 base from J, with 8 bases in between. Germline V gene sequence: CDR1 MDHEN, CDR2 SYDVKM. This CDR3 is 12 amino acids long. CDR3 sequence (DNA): TGTGCCAGCTCAGCGCTCCAAGAGACCCAGTACTTC. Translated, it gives CASSALQETQYF. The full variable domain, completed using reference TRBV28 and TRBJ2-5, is DVKVTQSSRYLVKRTGEKVFLECVQDMDHENMFWYRQDPGLGLRLIYFSYDVKMKEKGDIPEGYSVSREKKERFSLILESASTNQTSMYLCASSALQETQYFGPGTRLLVL.

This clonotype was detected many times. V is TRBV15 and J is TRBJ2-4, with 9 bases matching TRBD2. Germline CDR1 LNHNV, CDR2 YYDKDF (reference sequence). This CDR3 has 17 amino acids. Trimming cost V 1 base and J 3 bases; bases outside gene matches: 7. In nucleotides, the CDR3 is TGTGCCACCAGCAGAGGTAGACTAGCGGAAGGCAAAAACATTCAGTACTTC. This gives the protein CATSRGRLAEGKNIQYF.

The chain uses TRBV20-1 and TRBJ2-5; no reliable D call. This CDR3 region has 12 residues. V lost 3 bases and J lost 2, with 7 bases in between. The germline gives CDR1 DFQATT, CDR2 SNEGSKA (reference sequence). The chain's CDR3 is CSARASQETQYF. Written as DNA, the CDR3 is TGCAGTGCTAGGGCCAGTCAAGAGACCCAGTACTTC.

CDR3: CASSEGIQNSPLHF. The CDR3 DNA is TGTGCCAGCAGTGAAGGGATACAGAATTCACCCCTCCACTTT. The chain is built from TRBV12-3 or TRBV12-4 and TRBJ1-6, with unresolved D. The CDR3 has 14 residues. V lost 5 bases and J lost 7, with 12 bases in between.

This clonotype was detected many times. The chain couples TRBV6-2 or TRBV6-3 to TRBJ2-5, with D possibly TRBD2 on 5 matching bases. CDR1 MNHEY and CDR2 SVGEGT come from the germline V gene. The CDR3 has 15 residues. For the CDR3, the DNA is TGTGCTATTACGAGCCCCCGTATCGGGGTGGAGACCCAGTACTTC. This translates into CAITSPRIGVETQYF.

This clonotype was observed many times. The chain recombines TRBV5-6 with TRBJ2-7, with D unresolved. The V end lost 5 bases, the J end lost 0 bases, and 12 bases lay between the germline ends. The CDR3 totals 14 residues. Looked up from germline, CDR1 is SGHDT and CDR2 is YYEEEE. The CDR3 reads CASRRTRSSYEQYF. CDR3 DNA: TGTGCCAGCAGGAGGACGAGGAGCTCCTACGAGCAGTACTTC. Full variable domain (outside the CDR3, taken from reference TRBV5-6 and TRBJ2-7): DAGVTQSPTHLIKTRGQQVTLRCSPKSGHDTVSWYQQALGQGPQFIFQYYEEEERQRGNFPDRFSGHQFPNYSSELNVNALLLGDSALYLCASRRTRSSYEQYFGPGTRLTVT.

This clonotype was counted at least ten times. CDR3 DNA sequence: TGTGCCAGCAGTTACTCGAAAGACAGGGGAGACTATGGCTACACCTTC. Its protein is CASSYSKDRGDYGYTF. The chain is built from TRBV6-2 or TRBV6-3 and TRBJ1-2; TRBD1 aligns across 8 bases. Germline V gene lookup returns CDR1 MNHEY and CDR2 SVGEGT. V gave up 0 bases and J gave up 3 bases; unmatched junction bases: 6. The CDR3 is 16 amino acids.

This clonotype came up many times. CDR3 amino acids: CASSSRGGDTEAFF. The DNA of the CDR3 is TGTGCCAGCAGTTCGAGGGGGGGGGACACTGAAGCTTTCTTT. The chain links TRBV28 to TRBJ1-1; D possibly corresponds to TRBD1 (6 bases). Trimming removed 4 bases at V and 3 bases at J, with 12 bases between. Germline CDR1 MDHEN, CDR2 SYDVKM. This CDR3 spans 14 amino acids.

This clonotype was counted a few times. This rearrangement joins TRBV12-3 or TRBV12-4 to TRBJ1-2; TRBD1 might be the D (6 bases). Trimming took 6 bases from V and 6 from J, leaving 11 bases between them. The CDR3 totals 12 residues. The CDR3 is CASSRGQNGYTF. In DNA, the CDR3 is TGTGCCAGCAGCCGCGGACAGAATGGCTACACCTTC.

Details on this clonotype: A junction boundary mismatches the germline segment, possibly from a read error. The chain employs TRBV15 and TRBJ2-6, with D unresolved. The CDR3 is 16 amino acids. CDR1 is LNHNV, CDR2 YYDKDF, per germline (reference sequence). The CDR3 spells CAISRAIPSGANVLTF. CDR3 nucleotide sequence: TGTGCCATCAGCAGAGCGATACCCTCTGGGGCCAACGTCCTGACTTTC.

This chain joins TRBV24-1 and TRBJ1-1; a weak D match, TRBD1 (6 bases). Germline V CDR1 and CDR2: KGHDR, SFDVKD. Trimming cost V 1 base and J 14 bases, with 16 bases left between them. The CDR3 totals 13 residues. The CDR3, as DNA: TGTGCCACCAGTGATTTCTCAGGGGCCGGGCTGTTCTTT. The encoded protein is CATSDFSGAGLFF.

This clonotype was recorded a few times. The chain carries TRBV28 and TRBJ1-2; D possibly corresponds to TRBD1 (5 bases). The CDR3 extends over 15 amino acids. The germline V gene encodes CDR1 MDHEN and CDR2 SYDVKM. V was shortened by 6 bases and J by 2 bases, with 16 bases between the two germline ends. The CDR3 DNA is TGTGCCAGCAGCCTGAGGATGGGGGACAACTATGGCTACACCTTC. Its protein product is CASSLRMGDNYGYTF.

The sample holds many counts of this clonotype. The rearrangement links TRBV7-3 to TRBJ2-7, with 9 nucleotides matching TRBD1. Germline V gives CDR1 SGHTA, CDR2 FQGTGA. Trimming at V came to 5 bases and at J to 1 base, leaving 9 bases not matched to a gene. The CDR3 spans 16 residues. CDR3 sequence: CASSPPKGQGSYEQYF. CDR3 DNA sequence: TGTGCCAGCAGCCCGCCGAAGGGACAGGGATCCTACGAGCAGTACTTC.

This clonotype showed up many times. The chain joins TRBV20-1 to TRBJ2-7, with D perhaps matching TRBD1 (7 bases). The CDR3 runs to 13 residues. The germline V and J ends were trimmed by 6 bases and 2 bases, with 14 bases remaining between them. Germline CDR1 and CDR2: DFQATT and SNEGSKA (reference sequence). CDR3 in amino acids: CSAPRDSTYEQYF. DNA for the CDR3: TGCAGTGCGCCGCGGGACAGTACCTACGAGCAGTACTTC.

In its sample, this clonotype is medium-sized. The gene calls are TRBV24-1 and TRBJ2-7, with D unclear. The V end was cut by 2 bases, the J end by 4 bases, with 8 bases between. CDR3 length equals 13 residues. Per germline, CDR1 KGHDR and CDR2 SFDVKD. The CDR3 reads CATSDSSGYEQYF. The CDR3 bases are TGTGCCACCAGTGATTCCTCAGGTTACGAGCAGTACTTC.

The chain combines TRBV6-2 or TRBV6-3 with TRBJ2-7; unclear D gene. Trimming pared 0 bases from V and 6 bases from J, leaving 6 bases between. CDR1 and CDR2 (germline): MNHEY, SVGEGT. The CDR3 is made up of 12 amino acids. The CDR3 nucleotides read TGTGCCAGCAGTTACTCGACTTCCGAGCAGTACTTC. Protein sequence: CASSYSTSEQYF.

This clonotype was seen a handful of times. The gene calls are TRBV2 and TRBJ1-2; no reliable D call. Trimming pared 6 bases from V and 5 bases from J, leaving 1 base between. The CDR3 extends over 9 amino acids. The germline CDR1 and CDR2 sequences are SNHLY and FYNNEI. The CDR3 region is CASRYGYTF. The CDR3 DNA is TGTGCCAGCAGGTATGGCTACACCTTC. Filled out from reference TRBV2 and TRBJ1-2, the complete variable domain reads EPEVTQTPSHQVTQMGQEVILRCVPISNHLYFYWYRQILGQKVEFLVSFYNNEISEKSEIFDDQFSVERPDGSNFTLKIRSTKLEDSAMYFCASRYGYTFGSGTRLTVV.

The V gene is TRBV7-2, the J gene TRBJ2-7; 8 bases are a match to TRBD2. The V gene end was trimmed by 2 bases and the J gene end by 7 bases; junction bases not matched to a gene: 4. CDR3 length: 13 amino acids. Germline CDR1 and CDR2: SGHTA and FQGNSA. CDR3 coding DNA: TGTGCCAGCAGCTTATCGGGGGGGCTAGAGCAGTACTTC. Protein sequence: CASSLSGGLEQYF. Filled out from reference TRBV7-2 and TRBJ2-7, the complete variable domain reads GAGVSQSPSNKVTEKGKDVELRCDPISGHTALYWYRQSLGQGLEFLIYFQGNSAPDKSGLPSDRFSAERTGGSVSTLTIQRTQQEDSAVYLCASSLSGGLEQYFGPGTRLTVT.

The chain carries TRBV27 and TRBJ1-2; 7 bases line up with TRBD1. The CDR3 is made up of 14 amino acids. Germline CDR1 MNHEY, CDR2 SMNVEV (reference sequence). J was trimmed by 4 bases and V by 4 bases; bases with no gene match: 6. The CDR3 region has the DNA TGTGCCAGCAGTTCCACAAGGACAGGCTATGGCTACACCTTC. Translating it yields CASSSTRTGYGYTF.

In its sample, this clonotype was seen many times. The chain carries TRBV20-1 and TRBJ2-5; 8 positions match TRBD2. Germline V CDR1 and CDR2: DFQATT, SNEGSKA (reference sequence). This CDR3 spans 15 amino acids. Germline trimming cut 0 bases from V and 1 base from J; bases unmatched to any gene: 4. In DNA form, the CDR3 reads TGCAGTGCTAGAGATGGCGGGGGGAGCCAAGAGACCCAGTACTTC. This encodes CSARDGGGSQETQYF.

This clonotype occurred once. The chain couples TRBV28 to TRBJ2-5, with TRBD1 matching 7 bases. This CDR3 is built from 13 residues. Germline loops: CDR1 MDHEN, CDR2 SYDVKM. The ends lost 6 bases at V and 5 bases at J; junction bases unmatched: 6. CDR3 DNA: TGTGCCAGCAGGACAGGGATAGGGGAGACCCAGTACTTC. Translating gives CASRTGIGETQYF.

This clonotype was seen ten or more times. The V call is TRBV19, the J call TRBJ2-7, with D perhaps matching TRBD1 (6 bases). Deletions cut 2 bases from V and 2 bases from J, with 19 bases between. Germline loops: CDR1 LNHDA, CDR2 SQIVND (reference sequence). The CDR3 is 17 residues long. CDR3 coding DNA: TGTGCCAGTAGTATAATCCACAGGGCATCAGACGCCTACGAGCAGTACTTC. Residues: CASSIIHRASDAYEQYF.

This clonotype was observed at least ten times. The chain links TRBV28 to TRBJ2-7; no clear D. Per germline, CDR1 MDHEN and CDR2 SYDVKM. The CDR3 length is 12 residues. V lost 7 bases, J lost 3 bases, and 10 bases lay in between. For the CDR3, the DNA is TGTGCCAGCACCAACCAAGGCTACGAGCAGTACTTC. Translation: CASTNQGYEQYF.

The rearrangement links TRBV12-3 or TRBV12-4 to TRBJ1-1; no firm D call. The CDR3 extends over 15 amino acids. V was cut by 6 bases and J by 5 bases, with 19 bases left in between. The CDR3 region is CASREVWAGATEAFF. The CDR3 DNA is TGTGCCAGCAGGGAAGTATGGGCGGGTGCGACTGAAGCTTTCTTT.

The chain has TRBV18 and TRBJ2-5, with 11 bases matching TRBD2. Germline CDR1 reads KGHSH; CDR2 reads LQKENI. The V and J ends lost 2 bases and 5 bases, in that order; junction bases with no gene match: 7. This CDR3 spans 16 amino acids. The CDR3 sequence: CASSPTSGRILETQYF. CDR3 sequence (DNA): TGTGCCAGCTCACCAACTAGCGGGAGAATACTGGAGACCCAGTACTTC.

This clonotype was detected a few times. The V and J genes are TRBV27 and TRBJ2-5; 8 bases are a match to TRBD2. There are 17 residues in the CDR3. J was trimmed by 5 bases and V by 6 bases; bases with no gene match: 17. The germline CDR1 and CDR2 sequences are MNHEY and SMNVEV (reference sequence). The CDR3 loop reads CASRGRAGGNSAETQYF. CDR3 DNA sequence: TGTGCCAGCAGAGGTAGGGCGGGGGGTAATTCGGCGGAGACCCAGTACTTC.

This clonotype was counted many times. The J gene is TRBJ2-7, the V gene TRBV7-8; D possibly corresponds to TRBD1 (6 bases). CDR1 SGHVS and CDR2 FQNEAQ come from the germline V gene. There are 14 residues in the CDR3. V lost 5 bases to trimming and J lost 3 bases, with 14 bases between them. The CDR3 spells CASSHRQVVYEQYF. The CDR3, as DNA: TGTGCCAGCAGCCACCGACAGGTGGTCTACGAGCAGTACTTC.

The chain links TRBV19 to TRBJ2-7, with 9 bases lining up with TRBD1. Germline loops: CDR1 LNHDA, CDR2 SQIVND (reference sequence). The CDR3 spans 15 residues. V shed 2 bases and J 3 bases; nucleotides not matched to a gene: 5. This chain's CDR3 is CASSIIMGQGYEQYF. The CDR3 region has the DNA TGTGCCAGTAGTATAATTATGGGACAGGGCTACGAGCAGTACTTC.